A selection of T cell receptor beta chains follows, all from one sample in a study of blood T cell repertoires in COVID-19. Profiling relied on immunoSEQ multiplex PCR, and the TCRdb table lists in-frame clones only, not all of them. The repertoire consists of about 160,000 clones, with around 84% occurring once and the leading ten covering roughly 1%. The sample taken for sequencing was peripheral blood. The receptors were sampled from a man aged 40-49 years with acute or convalescent COVID-19. The CDR3 runs from the conserved cysteine through the conserved F or W. A D gene is named only where the DNA matches it firmly. A clone size is listed for some rows: how often the clone was seen (once, few, many), or a class if it is expanded.

j_call clone_size v_call cdr3_length d_call cdr3_nt cdr3_aa
TRBJ1-4 . TRBV5-1 15 TRBD1 TGCGCCAGCAGCCGAACAGGGGTTGCTAATGAAAAACTGTTTTTT CASSRTGVANEKLFF
TRBJ2-2 . TRBV6-1 15 . TGTGCCAGCAGTGAGCTGGCCGCGAACACCGGGGAGCTGTTTTTT CASSELAANTGELFF
TRBJ2-3 . TRBV11-2 13 . TGTGCCAGCAGCTTGAAGGGGACAGATACGCAGTATTTT CASSLKGTDTQYF
TRBJ1-4 . TRBV29-1 13 . TGCAGCGTTGGAGGCAGAAATAATGAAAAACTGTTTTTT CSVGGRNNEKLFF
TRBJ2-7 . TRBV3-1/TRBV3-2 14 . TGTGCCAGCTGTCAGGCAGGGGTTTACGACGAGCAGTACTTC CASCQAGVYDEQYF
TRBJ2-1 once TRBV6-2/TRBV6-3 17 TRBD1 TGTGCCAGCAGTTACCTGGACAGGGTCGGGATCTACAATGAGCAGTTCTTC CASSYLDRVGIYNEQFF
TRBJ1-2 . TRBV19 14 . TGTGCCAGTAGTATACTGGGTTGGGGGGATGGCTACACCTTC CASSILGWGDGYTF
TRBJ1-4 once TRBV4-1 16 TRBD1 TGCGCCAGCAGCCACCTACCGACAGGGATTAATGAAAAACTGTTTTTT CASSHLPTGINEKLFF
TRBJ1-1 . TRBV5-6 17 . TGTGCCAGCAGCTTGGAGGGGTTATGGGCCCCGAACACTGAAGCTTTCTTT CASSLEGLWAPNTEAFF
TRBJ2-3 . TRBV29-1 12 . TGCAGCGTTGAGTCCGGGGATGATACGCAGTATTTT CSVESGDDTQYF
TRBJ2-3 . TRBV5-5 15 TRBD1 TGTGCCAGCAGCTCATACAGGGGTGGCACAGATACGCAGTATTTT CASSSYRGGTDTQYF
TRBJ2-5 . TRBV28 13 . TGTGCCAGCAGTCCGCAGGGTATCGAGACCCAGTACTTC CASSPQGIETQYF
TRBJ2-6 . TRBV7-8 15 TRBD2 TGTGCCAGCAGCCTCGGACTAGCGGGGGCCGGCGTCCTGACTTTC CASSLGLAGAGVLTF
TRBJ1-3 few TRBV5-1 14 TRBD1 TGCGCCAGCAGCCAAACAGGGGATGGAAACACCATATATTTT CASSQTGDGNTIYF
TRBJ1-5 . TRBV28 16 TRBD1 TGTGCCAGCAGCTCCCAGGTGACAGGGGGATGGCAGCCCCAGCATTTT CASSSQVTGGWQPQHF
TRBJ2-3 . TRBV7-3 17 . TGTGCCAGCAGCTCGGGTTTGCTAGGTACGAACACAGATACGCAGTATTTT CASSSGLLGTNTDTQYF
TRBJ1-1 . TRBV4-1 13 . TGCGCCAGCAGCCAATACATGAACACTGAAGCTTTCTTT CASSQYMNTEAFF
TRBJ1-2 . TRBV27 15 TRBD1 TGTGCCAGCAGAGGGGACAGGCAAGCTAACTATGGCTACACCTTC CASRGDRQANYGYTF
TRBJ2-5 . TRBV6-2/TRBV6-3 13 . TGTGCCAGCAGTTTGCGCGGGGAAGAGACCCAGTACTTC CASSLRGEETQYF
TRBJ2-5 . TRBV5-8 14 TRBD1 TGTGCCAGCAGCTGGGGACAGATTCAGGAGACCCAGTACTTC CASSWGQIQETQYF
TRBJ2-7 . TRBV12-5 13 . TGTGCTAGTGGTTTCGATAGGGGTTACGAGCAGTACTTC CASGFDRGYEQYF
TRBJ2-2 . TRBV7-7 15 TRBD1 TGTGCCAGCAGCTCGGAGACAGGGGGCCTCGGGGAGCTGTTTTTT CASSSETGGLGELFF
TRBJ1-2 . TRBV6-5 14 . TGTGCCAGCAGACGGACAGCGGAAATCTATGGCTACACCTTC CASRRTAEIYGYTF
TRBJ2-1 . TRBV15 15 TRBD2 TGTGCCACCAGCAGAGATGGGACTAGGGGAAATGAGCAGTTCTTC CATSRDGTRGNEQFF
TRBJ1-2 once TRBV3-1/TRBV3-2 15 . TGTGCCAGCAGCCAAGAGGCAGGATCGTGCTATGACTACACCTTC CASSQEAGSCYDYTF
TRBJ1-2 . TRBV28 15 TRBD1 TGTGCCAGCAGTTTCCTTGACAGGGAGAACTATGGCTACACCTTC CASSFLDRENYGYTF
TRBJ1-6 . TRBV3-1/TRBV3-2 13 . TGTGCCAGCAGCCAAAAAAGCTATTCACCCCTCCACTTT CASSQKSYSPLHF
TRBJ1-2 . TRBV25-1 15 . TGTGCCAGCAGTGAATTGGAGGGAGGTTCGTATGGCTACACCTTC CASSELEGGSYGYTF
TRBJ1-2 . TRBV28 14 TRBD1 TGTGCCAGCAGTTTAGGACAGGGGGCGTCTGGCTACACCTTC CASSLGQGASGYTF
TRBJ2-3 . TRBV27 15 TRBD2 TGTGCCAGCATAGACGTAGCGGGGGGGCTGGATACGCAGTATTTT CASIDVAGGLDTQYF
TRBJ2-6 . TRBV6-6 14 . TGTGCCAGCAGTCTGGGGGGTGGGGCCAACGTCCTGACTTTC CASSLGGGANVLTF
TRBJ1-3 few TRBV12-5 19 . TGTGCTAGTGGTTTGGTTACCGTGGGGGGATTCTCTTCTGGAAACACCATATATTTT CASGLVTVGGFSSGNTIYF